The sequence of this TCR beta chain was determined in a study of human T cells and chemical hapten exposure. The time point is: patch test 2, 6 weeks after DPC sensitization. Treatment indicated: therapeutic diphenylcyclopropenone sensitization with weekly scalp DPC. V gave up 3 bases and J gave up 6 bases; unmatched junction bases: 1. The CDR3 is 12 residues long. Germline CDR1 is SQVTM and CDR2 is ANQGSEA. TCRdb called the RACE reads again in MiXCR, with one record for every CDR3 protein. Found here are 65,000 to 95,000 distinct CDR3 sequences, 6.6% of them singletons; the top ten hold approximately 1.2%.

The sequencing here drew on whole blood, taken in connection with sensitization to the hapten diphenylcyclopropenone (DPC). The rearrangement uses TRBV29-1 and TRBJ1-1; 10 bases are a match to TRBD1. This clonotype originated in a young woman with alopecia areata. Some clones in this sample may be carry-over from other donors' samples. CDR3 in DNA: TGCAGCGTTGAGGGGACAGGGGCTGAAGCTTTCTTT. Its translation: CSVEGTGAEAFF.